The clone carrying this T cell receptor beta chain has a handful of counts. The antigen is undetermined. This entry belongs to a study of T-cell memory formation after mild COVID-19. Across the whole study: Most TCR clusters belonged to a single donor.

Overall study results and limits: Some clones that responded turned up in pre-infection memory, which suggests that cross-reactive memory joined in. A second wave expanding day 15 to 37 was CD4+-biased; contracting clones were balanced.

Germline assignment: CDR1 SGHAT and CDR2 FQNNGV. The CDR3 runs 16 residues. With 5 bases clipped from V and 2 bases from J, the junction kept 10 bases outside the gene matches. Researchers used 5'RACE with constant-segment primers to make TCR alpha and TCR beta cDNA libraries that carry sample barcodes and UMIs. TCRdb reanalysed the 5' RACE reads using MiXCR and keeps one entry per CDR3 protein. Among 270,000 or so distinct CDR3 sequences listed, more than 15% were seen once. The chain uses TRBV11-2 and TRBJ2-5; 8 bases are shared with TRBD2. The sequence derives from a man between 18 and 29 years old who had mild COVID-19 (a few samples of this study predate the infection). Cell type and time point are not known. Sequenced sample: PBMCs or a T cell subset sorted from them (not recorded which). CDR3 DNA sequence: TGTGCCAGCAGCCATGTTTTGGGACTAGGGCAAGAGACCCAGTACTTC. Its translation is CASSHVLGLGQETQYF. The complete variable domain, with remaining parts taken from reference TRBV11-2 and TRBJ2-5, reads EAGVAQSPRYKIIEKRQSVAFWCNPISGHATLYWYQQILGQGPKLLIQFQNNGVVDDSQLPKDRFSAERLKGVDSTLKIQPAKLEDSAVYLCASSHVLGLGQETQYFGPGTRLLVL.